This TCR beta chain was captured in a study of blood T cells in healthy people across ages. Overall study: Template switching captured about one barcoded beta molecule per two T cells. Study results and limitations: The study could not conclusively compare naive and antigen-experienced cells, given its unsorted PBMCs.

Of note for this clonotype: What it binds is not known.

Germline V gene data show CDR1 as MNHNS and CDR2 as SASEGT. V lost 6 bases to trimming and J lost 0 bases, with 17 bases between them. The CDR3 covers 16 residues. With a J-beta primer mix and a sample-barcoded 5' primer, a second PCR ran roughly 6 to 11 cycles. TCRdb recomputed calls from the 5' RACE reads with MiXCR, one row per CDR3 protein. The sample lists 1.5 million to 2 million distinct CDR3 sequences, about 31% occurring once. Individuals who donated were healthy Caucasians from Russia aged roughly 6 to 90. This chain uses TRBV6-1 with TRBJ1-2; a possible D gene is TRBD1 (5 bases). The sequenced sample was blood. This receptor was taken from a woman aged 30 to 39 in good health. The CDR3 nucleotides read TGTGCCAGCAGCGGGGGGAAGGGCAGATCTAACTATGGCTACACCTTC. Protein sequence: CASSGGKGRSNYGYTF.